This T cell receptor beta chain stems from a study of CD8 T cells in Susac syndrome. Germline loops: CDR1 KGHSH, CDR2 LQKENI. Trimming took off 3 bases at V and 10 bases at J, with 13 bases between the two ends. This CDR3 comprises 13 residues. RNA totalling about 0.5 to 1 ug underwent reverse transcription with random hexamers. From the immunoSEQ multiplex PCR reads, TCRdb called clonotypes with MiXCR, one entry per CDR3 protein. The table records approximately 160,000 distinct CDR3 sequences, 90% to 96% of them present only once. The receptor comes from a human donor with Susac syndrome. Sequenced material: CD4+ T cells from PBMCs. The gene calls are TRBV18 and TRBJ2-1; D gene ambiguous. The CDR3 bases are TGTGCCAGCTCACCGCCGTCCTCTCGGGAGCAGTTCTTC. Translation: CASSPPSSREQFF.